These 18 T cell receptor beta chains were all obtained from the same sample, sequenced in a study of T cells in Graves' hyperthyroidism and ophthalmopathy. RNA transcripts provided the source from which TCR beta CDR3 regions were amplified. The HTBI primer set drove a first-round RT-PCR of the TCR CDR3. Using its own MiXCR run on the multiplex PCR reads, TCRdb lists one record per CDR3 protein. This sample has around 600,000 distinct CDR3 sequences, with about 15% found just once. The material sequenced was blood. The source is a woman aged 45-60 years with Graves' ophthalmopathy.

This clonotype was observed at least ten times. V and J are TRBV27 and TRBJ2-7; D is possibly TRBD2 (6 bases). Germline V gene data show CDR1 as MNHEY and CDR2 as SMNVEV (reference sequence). Trimming took off 1 base at V and 0 bases at J, with 13 bases between the two ends. CDR3 size: 16 residues. CDR3 loop: CASSLLGGTRSYEQYF. CDR3 sequence (DNA): TGTGCCAGCAGTTTATTGGGCGGGACTCGCTCCTACGAGCAGTACTTC.

Many counts were recorded for this clonotype. This rearrangement joins TRBV7-8 to TRBJ2-1; 7 bases fit TRBD1. Per germline, CDR1 SGHVS and CDR2 FQNEAQ. CDR3 length equals 15 residues. J gave up 6 bases and V 4 bases, and 9 bases lay outside the gene matches. CDR3 residues: CASSSHRGAPNEQFF. In DNA, the CDR3 is TGTGCCAGCAGCTCCCACAGGGGCGCCCCCAATGAGCAGTTCTTC.

This clonotype occurred a few times. The V gene is TRBV25-1, the J gene TRBJ2-1, with D possibly being TRBD2 (6 bases). The germline V and J ends were trimmed by 1 base and 7 bases, with 20 bases remaining between them. This CDR3 has 17 residues. Looked up from germline, CDR1 is MGHDK and CDR2 is SYGVNS. The CDR3 loop reads CASSEFGGSGLLNEQFF. The DNA for the CDR3 is TGTGCCAGCAGTGAATTTGGGGGGAGCGGCCTTTTAAATGAGCAGTTCTTC.

As DNA, the CDR3 is TGCAGTGCCGGGATGAGCAATCAGCCCCAGCATTTT. As protein: CSAGMSNQPQHF. This chain connects TRBV20-1 to TRBJ1-5, with unresolved D. Germline CDR1 is DFQATT and CDR2 is SNEGSKA (reference sequence). CDR3 length: 12 residues. V was pared by 6 bases and J by 1 base, with 7 bases between.

This clonotype was observed a few times. The rearrangement uses TRBV6-1 and TRBJ1-5; D gene uncertain. Germline assignment: CDR1 MNHNS and CDR2 SASEGT. Trimming stripped 8 bases from V and 2 bases from J, with 13 bases between. The CDR3 consists of 14 residues. The DNA of the CDR3 is TGTGCCAGCGGTTTAGGGAATCGCAATCAGCCCCAGCATTTT. This translates into CASGLGNRNQPQHF.

This clonotype was counted ten times or more. The CDR3 is CASKDQRVYTEAFF. The CDR3 bases are TGTGCCAGCAAGGACCAGCGGGTTTACACTGAAGCTTTCTTT. This chain uses TRBV28 with TRBJ1-1; D remains unclear. Looked up from germline, CDR1 is MDHEN and CDR2 is SYDVKM. V was cut by 7 bases and J by 3 bases, with 15 bases left in between. This CDR3 has 14 residues. The full variable domain, completed using reference TRBV28 and TRBJ1-1, is DVKVTQSSRYLVKRTGEKVFLECVQDMDHENMFWYRQDPGLGLRLIYFSYDVKMKEKGDIPEGYSVSREKKERFSLILESASTNQTSMYLCASKDQRVYTEAFFGQGTRLTVV.

This clonotype was observed at least ten times. This chain links TRBV20-1 with TRBJ2-1, with TRBD2 matching 9 bases. The germline CDR1 and CDR2 sequences are DFQATT and SNEGSKA (reference sequence). V lost 0 bases and J lost 6; bases outside the gene matches: 6. The CDR3 is 15 amino acids. The CDR3 sequence is CSARDLSGSGNEQFF. DNA of the CDR3: TGCAGTGCTAGAGATCTTAGCGGGAGTGGCAATGAGCAGTTCTTC.

This chain joins TRBV7-8 and TRBJ2-7; D uncertain. This CDR3 comprises 14 residues. V was shortened by 2 bases and J by 1 base, with 9 bases between the two germline ends. Germline CDR1 and CDR2: SGHVS and FQNEAQ. The CDR3 sequence: CASSLNLGSYEQYF. The CDR3 nucleotides read TGTGCCAGCAGCTTAAATCTGGGTTCCTACGAGCAGTACTTC.

This clonotype was counted only a few times. At one end the junction does not follow the germline gene, possibly because of a read error. The rearrangement joins TRBV20-1 to TRBJ1-4, with D uncertain. Germline CDR1 DFQATT, CDR2 SNEGSKA (reference sequence). The CDR3 extends over 12 amino acids. CDR3 amino acids: CVLKETNEKLFF. The CDR3 region has the DNA TGTGTACTAAAGGAGACTAATGAAAAACTGTTTTTT.

The chain carries TRBV5-1 and TRBJ2-7; D tentatively fits TRBD1 or TRBD2 (6 bases each). Trimming left V 4 bases short and J 2 bases short, with 16 bases between. Germline CDR1 and CDR2: SGHRS and YFSETQ. CDR3 length: 15 residues. Here the CDR3 DNA reads TGCGCCAGCAGCCTGGGCGGGACAAGAGCCTACGAGCAGTACTTC. This encodes CASSLGGTRAYEQYF.

This clonotype was counted many times. J is TRBJ2-1 and V is TRBV13; unclear D gene. The CDR3 is 15 residues long. Trimming shortened V by 5 bases and J by 2 bases, and 13 bases separated the two germline ends. CDR1 is PRHDT and CDR2 is FYEKMQ in the germline V gene (reference sequence). CDR3 coding DNA: TGTGCCAGCAGCCAATTTAGCCAAACCTACAATGAGCAGTTCTTC. Protein: CASSQFSQTYNEQFF. The full variable domain, its missing parts supplied by reference TRBV13 and TRBJ2-1, is AAGVIQSPRHLIKEKRETATLKCYPIPRHDTVYWYQQGPGQDPQFLISFYEKMQSDKGSIPDRFSAQQFSDYHSELNMSSLELGDSALYFCASSQFSQTYNEQFFGPGTRLTVL.

This clonotype was recorded at least ten times. J is TRBJ1-2 and V is TRBV28, with unresolved D. The V end lost 3 bases, the J end lost 6 bases, and 17 bases lay between the germline ends. CDR1 MDHEN and CDR2 SYDVKM come from the germline V gene. The length of the CDR3 is 15 residues. The chain's CDR3 is CASSFARLLLDGYTF. The CDR3 DNA reads TGTGCCAGCAGTTTCGCAAGGTTACTCCTCGATGGCTACACCTTC.

This clonotype was seen ten or more times. This chain connects TRBV12-3 or TRBV12-4 to TRBJ2-2, with TRBD1 matching 7 bases. The CDR3 is 15 residues long. Trimming cost V 4 bases and J 6 bases; bases outside gene matches: 8. The CDR3 here is CASSYVRGSSGELFF. CDR3 nucleotide sequence: TGTGCCAGCAGTTATGTCAGGGGGTCTTCCGGGGAGCTGTTTTTT.

The table lists this clonotype with a few counts. The rearrangement uses TRBV15 and TRBJ1-1; 7 bases are shared with TRBD1. Germline V gene sequence: CDR1 LNHNV, CDR2 YYDKDF (reference sequence). The CDR3 spans 17 residues. Unmatched junction bases numbered 15, after V lost 8 bases and J lost 0 bases. The CDR3 DNA sequence: TGTGCCACCGGCCACCCGGGACAGAAGTTCATGAACACTGAAGCTTTCTTT. Translating it yields CATGHPGQKFMNTEAFF.

This clonotype appeared a few times. This chain uses TRBV28 with TRBJ1-2; D not certain. Germline CDR1 and CDR2: MDHEN and SYDVKM. The CDR3 extends over 14 amino acids. The V and J ends lost 7 bases and 4 bases respectively, with 16 bases between them. This chain's CDR3 is CASNQIANPYGYTF. CDR3 coding DNA: TGTGCCAGCAATCAGATAGCAAATCCCTATGGCTACACCTTC.

The chain carries TRBV3-1 and TRBJ1-4; no definite D call. This CDR3 spans 15 amino acids. Trimming removed 0 bases at V and 3 bases at J, with 8 bases between. CDR1 is LGHDT and CDR2 is YNNKEL in the germline V gene (reference sequence). CDR3: CASSQDSQPNEKLFF. DNA of the CDR3: TGTGCCAGCAGCCAAGATAGCCAGCCTAATGAAAAACTGTTTTTT.

This clonotype was recorded at least ten times. The chain is built from TRBV20-1 and TRBJ2-5, with D perhaps matching TRBD2 (6 bases). The CDR3 sequence is 14 residues long. Per the germline V gene, CDR1 is DFQATT and CDR2 is SNEGSKA (reference sequence). Between the trimmed V and J ends, which lost 5 bases and 5 bases, there was a span of 18 bases. This CDR3 reads CSAPSVGGWETQYF. CDR3 nucleotide sequence: TGCAGTGCTCCGTCCGTTGGGGGGTGGGAGACCCAGTACTTC.

This clonotype was detected ten times or more. The CDR3 protein is CASSLGQGGYTF. For the CDR3, the DNA is TGTGCCAGCAGCTTGGGACAGGGAGGCTACACCTTC. The J gene is TRBJ1-2, the V gene TRBV5-6, with TRBD1 matching 7 bases. CDR3 length: 12 residues. With 0 bases clipped from V and 8 bases from J, the junction kept 1 base outside the gene matches. Germline V gene data show CDR1 as SGHDT and CDR2 as YYEEEE.